This record covers a single TCR beta chain. The data were taken from a study of technical replicates of blood from a handful of donors. Generated by immunoSEQ multiplex PCR, the TCRdb table keeps only in-frame clones and is missing some. The table shows 75,000 to 80,000 clones, with 94% occurring only once. The ends were cut back, 3 bases at V and 6 bases at J, with 3 bases in the middle. The germline V gene has CDR1 SGHTA and CDR2 FQGNSA. The CDR3 is made up of 11 amino acids. This chain links TRBV7-2 with TRBJ1-3; the D is unclear. The sequenced material came from T cells isolated from PBMCs. The receptor comes from a human donor in good health. CDR3 sequence (DNA): TGTGCCAGCAGCTTCGTAAACACCATATATTTT. As protein: CASSFVNTIYF.